Listed here are 20 T cell receptor beta chains from one sample, sequenced in a study of cytomegalovirus exposure and HLA in healthy donors. A multiplex PCR was run with 60 Vbeta primers and 13 Jbeta primers. Sequenced by immunoSEQ multiplex PCR; TCRdb stores in-frame clones only, minus some. Of 150,000 or so clones listed, 82% are singletons. Sequences were obtained from PBMCs. The source is a middle-aged woman in good health and CMV-seronegative.

V is TRBV9 and J is TRBJ1-1, with TRBD1 matching over 11 bases. CDR3 length: 16 amino acids. V was clipped by 3 bases and J by 3 bases; unmatched bases: 7. The germline CDR1 and CDR2 sequences are SGDLS and YYNGEE. The CDR3 DNA reads as TGTGCCAGCAGCGCAGGGACAGGGGGGGCGTACACTGAAGCTTTCTTT. Protein: CASSAGTGGAYTEAFF.

The rearrangement joins TRBV18 to TRBJ2-7, with D possibly matching TRBD2 (5 bases). The CDR3 consists of 15 residues. V lost 1 base and J lost 5, with 15 bases in between. Germline assignment: CDR1 KGHSH and CDR2 LQKENI. CDR3 sequence reads: CASSPRGKFRNEQYF. CDR3 in DNA: TGTGCCAGCTCACCACGAGGGAAGTTCAGAAACGAGCAGTACTTC.

The chain uses TRBV13 and TRBJ1-1, with no clear D. Germline lookup yields CDR1 PRHDT and CDR2 FYEKMQ (reference sequence). The CDR3 covers 14 residues. The V and J ends lost 0 bases and 5 bases respectively, with 10 bases between them. CDR3 protein: CASSLGRSQTEAFF. Here the CDR3 DNA reads TGTGCCAGCAGCTTAGGCAGATCCCAAACTGAAGCTTTCTTT.

The chain combines TRBV28 with TRBJ2-5; a possible D gene is TRBD1 (6 bases). Germline assignment: CDR1 MDHEN and CDR2 SYDVKM. The CDR3 has 14 amino acids. With 3 bases removed from V and 5 bases from J, the gap between germline ends came to 13 bases. DNA of the CDR3: TGTGCCAGCAGTTTGGTGGGGGCGCGGGAGACCCAGTACTTC. It codes for CASSLVGARETQYF.

This clone has just a few counts. The chain uses TRBV7-3 and TRBJ1-4; 8 bases are shared with TRBD1. The ends lost 4 bases at V and 2 bases at J; junction bases unmatched: 3. Germline CDR1 is SGHTA and CDR2 is FQGTGA. CDR3 length: 15 residues. The CDR3 DNA is TGTGCCAGCAGCTCCAGACAGGGGACTAATGAAAAACTGTTTTTT. Protein product: CASSSRQGTNEKLFF.

This chain uses TRBV28 with TRBJ2-3; tentative D call: TRBD2 (6 bases). CDR1 and CDR2 (germline): MDHEN, SYDVKM. Deletions cut 6 bases from V and 2 bases from J, with 15 bases between. The CDR3 sequence is 15 residues long. The CDR3 protein is CASSLSPDYTDTQYF. CDR3 bases: TGTGCCAGCAGCCTATCCCCGGACTACACAGATACGCAGTATTTT.

The sample holds many counts of this clone. The J gene is TRBJ2-7, the V gene TRBV4-1; tentatively, D is TRBD2 (6 bases). V was clipped by 6 bases and J by 0 bases, with 12 bases between them. The germline gives CDR1 MGHRA, CDR2 YSYEKL. CDR3 length equals 14 residues. In nucleotides, the CDR3 is TGCGCCAGCAGGCCGGGACTGAGCTCCTACGAGCAGTACTTC. As protein: CASRPGLSSYEQYF.

This chain uses TRBV5-1 with TRBJ1-3; D gene uncertain. Trimming pared 7 bases from V and 0 bases from J, leaving 11 bases between. CDR1 is SGHRS, CDR2 YFSETQ, per germline. The CDR3 contains 14 residues. Written as DNA, the CDR3 is TGCGCCAGCCGCCCCGGGAGCTCTGGAAACACCATATATTTT. Residues: CASRPGSSGNTIYF.

V is TRBV18 and J is TRBJ1-3; D is unresolved. V lost 6 bases, J lost 7 bases, and 10 bases lay in between. The germline gives CDR1 KGHSH, CDR2 LQKENI. The CDR3 runs 12 residues. The CDR3 coding sequence is TGTGCCAGCTCCGACTCGGGGAACACCATATATTTT. This gives the protein CASSDSGNTIYF.

As concerns this clone: This same CDR3 is encoded by further DNA sequences in the sample. This chain links TRBV10-3 with TRBJ2-3; 11 bases match TRBD2. From germline, CDR1 is ENHRY and CDR2 SYGVKD. J gave up 0 bases and V 6 bases, and 8 bases lay outside the gene matches. This CDR3 is 17 amino acids long. The CDR3 DNA sequence: TGTGCCATCAGCGTAGCGGGAGGGGCAGGCAGCACAGATACGCAGTATTTT. The encoded protein is CAISVAGGAGSTDTQYF.

V usage is TRBV19 and J usage is TRBJ2-5; D is perhaps TRBD1 (6 bases). Between the trimmed V and J ends, which lost 7 bases and 5 bases, there was a span of 14 bases. The germline V gene encodes CDR1 LNHDA and CDR2 SQIVND (reference sequence). The CDR3 sequence is 13 residues long. CDR3 amino acids: CASTPQRGETQYF. The CDR3 DNA reads TGTGCCAGTACTCCCCAAAGGGGGGAGACCCAGTACTTC.

The chain recombines TRBV7-6 with TRBJ2-3; perhaps TRBD1 as D (5 bases). The CDR3 contains 15 residues. In germline, CDR1 is SGHVS, CDR2 FNYEAQ. Trimming cost V 5 bases and J 3 bases, with 15 bases left between them. CDR3: CASSGGPKGTDTQYF. CDR3 sequence (DNA): TGTGCCAGCAGCGGCGGTCCAAAGGGGACAGATACGCAGTATTTT.

The genes are TRBV19 and TRBJ1-1, with a possible D match to TRBD1 (5 bases). CDR1 and CDR2 (germline): LNHDA, SQIVND (reference sequence). The CDR3 loop spans 16 amino acids. Trimming cost V 4 bases and J 6 bases, with 21 bases left between them. CDR3 amino acids: CASSNAPGVAGAEAFF. Written as DNA, the CDR3 is TGTGCCAGTAGTAACGCTCCGGGGGTGGCGGGGGCTGAAGCTTTCTTT.

This clone appeared a single time. The chain recombines TRBV2 with TRBJ1-5, with 7 bases lining up with TRBD1. CDR3 size: 14 residues. Germline CDR1 reads SNHLY; CDR2 reads FYNNEI. V shed 8 bases, J shed 0 bases, and the junction held 4 bases outside the gene matches. The DNA for the CDR3 is TGTGCCAGCGACAGGGCCCTTAGCAATCAGCCCCAGCATTTT. Translation: CASDRALSNQPQHF.

The CDR3 DNA sequence: TGTGCCAGTCAAACATCCTCAGGGTATAATCAGCCCCAGCATTTT. Amino acids: CASQTSSGYNQPQHF. The chain joins TRBV28 to TRBJ1-5; perhaps TRBD1 as D (5 bases). The CDR3 totals 15 residues. V lost 9 bases and J lost 4, with 19 bases in between. Germline CDR1 reads MDHEN; CDR2 reads SYDVKM.

The CDR3 nucleotides are TGTGCCAGCACCAAACCGGGGGGCAGGGGGCGGGTTCGCGCTTTCTTT. This translates into CASTKPGGRGRVRAFF. The rearrangement joins TRBV28 to TRBJ1-1, with 8 bases aligning to TRBD1. The CDR3 totals 16 residues. Germline CDR1 is MDHEN and CDR2 is SYDVKM. Germline trimming cut 7 bases from V and 11 bases from J; bases unmatched to any gene: 21.

This chain connects TRBV7-6 to TRBJ2-5; TRBD1 agrees at 10 bases. V shed 1 base and J 5 bases; nucleotides not matched to a gene: 1. There are 14 residues in the CDR3. Germline CDR1 SGHVS, CDR2 FNYEAQ. The CDR3 here is CASSLGTGGETQYF. The CDR3 region has the DNA TGTGCCAGCAGCTTAGGGACAGGGGGGGAGACCCAGTACTTC.

The chain recombines TRBV7-2 with TRBJ2-7, with 9 positions matching TRBD1. Germline CDR1 SGHTA, CDR2 FQGNSA. This CDR3 is built from 15 residues. J lost 2 bases, V lost 6 bases, and 8 bases had no gene match. The CDR3 loop reads CASSTGGGLAYEQYF. The DNA for the CDR3 is TGTGCCAGCAGTACAGGGGGCGGCCTAGCCTACGAGCAGTACTTC.

This clone turned up a few times. This chain uses TRBV4-2 with TRBJ2-6; the D gene is possibly TRBD1 (6 bases). Germline CDR1 LGHNA, CDR2 YNFKEQ. The CDR3 length is 15 residues. V lost 6 bases and J 1 base, leaving 10 bases between the germline ends. CDR3 region: CASRTGMSGANVLTF. CDR3 DNA sequence: TGTGCCAGCAGAACAGGGATGTCTGGGGCCAACGTCCTGACTTTC.

Points on this clone: The junction and the germline gene differ at one end; a read error may be behind it. In the same sample, other DNA sequences code for this CDR3. V usage is TRBV25-1 and J usage is TRBJ1-2, with D unclear. The CDR3 spans 15 residues. Per the germline V gene, CDR1 is MGHDK and CDR2 is SYGVNS. The CDR3 loop reads CASSEFRGGVHGYTF. CDR3 bases: TGTGCCAGCAGCGAATTTCGAGGCGGGGTCCATGGCTACACCTTC.